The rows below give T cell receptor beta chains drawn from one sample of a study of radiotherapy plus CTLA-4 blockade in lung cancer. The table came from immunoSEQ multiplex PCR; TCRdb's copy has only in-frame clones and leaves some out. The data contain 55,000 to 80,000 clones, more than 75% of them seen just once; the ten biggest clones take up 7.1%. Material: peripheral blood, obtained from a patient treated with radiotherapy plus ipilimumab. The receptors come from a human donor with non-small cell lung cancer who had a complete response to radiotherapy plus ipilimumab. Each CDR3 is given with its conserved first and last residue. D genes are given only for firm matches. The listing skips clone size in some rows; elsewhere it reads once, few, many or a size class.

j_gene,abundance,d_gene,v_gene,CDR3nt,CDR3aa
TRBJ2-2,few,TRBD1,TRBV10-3,TGTGCCATCAGTTCGACAGGGGGAGAGGCCGGGGAGCTGTTTTTT,CAISSTGGEAGELFF
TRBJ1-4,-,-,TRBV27,TGTGCCAGCAGTTTTGCGGGGGTGGGTGAAAAACTGTTTTTT,CASSFAGVGEKLFF
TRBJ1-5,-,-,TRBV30,TGTGCCTGGAGCAGGGTAAATCAGCCCCAGCATTTT,CAWSRVNQPQHF
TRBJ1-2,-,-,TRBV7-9,TGTGCCAGCAGCATACAGGGCCTTCATGGCTACACCTTC,CASSIQGLHGYTF
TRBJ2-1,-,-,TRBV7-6,TGTGCCAGCAGCTTAGAAGGGGGCTACAATGAGCAGTTCTTC,CASSLEGGYNEQFF
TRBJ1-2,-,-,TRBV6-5,TGTGCCAGCAGCCGGCGGAGCTATGGCTACACCTTC,CASSRRSYGYTF
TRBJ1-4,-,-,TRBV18,TGTGCCAGCTCACCAGACACTAATGAAAAACTGTTTTTT,CASSPDTNEKLFF
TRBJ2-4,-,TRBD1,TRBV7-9,TGTGCCAGCAGCTTAGCGACTTTGACAGGGAGAAACATTCAGTACTTC,CASSLATLTGRNIQYF
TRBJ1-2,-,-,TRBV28,TGTGCCAGCAGTTTTTGGAGCTCTAACTATGGCTACACCTTC,CASSFWSSNYGYTF
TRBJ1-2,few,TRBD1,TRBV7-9,TGTGCCAGCATCCTGACAGGGGCGCTCTATGGCTACACCTTC,CASILTGALYGYTF
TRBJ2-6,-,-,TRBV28,TGTGCCAGCAGTCCGGACAGCTCTGGGGCCAACGTCCTGACTTTC,CASSPDSSGANVLTF
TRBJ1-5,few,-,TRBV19,TGTGCCAGTCAGGGGCGCGCCACTAGCAATCAGCCCCAGCATTTT,CASQGRATSNQPQHF